The clone carrying this T cell receptor beta chain turned up a few times. Antigen specificity is unknown. The record originates from a study of CD8+ T cells in alopecia areata. The treatment denotes: oral pan-JAK inhibitor, 5-10 mg twice daily. Germline CDR1 LGHNA, CDR2 YSLEER. Trimming shortened V by 4 bases and J by 0 bases, and 11 bases separated the two germline ends. CDR3 length: 15 residues. Study-wide results and caveats: Scalp lesions, especially in alopecia totalis/universalis, had higher clonality than normal scalp.

Sequencing used cDNA as its template, made by extracting RNA and reverse transcribing it. The table came from immunoSEQ multiplex PCR; TCRdb's copy has only in-frame clones and leaves some out. The table shows 210,000 or so clones, with roughly 66% occurring only once. The rearrangement links TRBV4-3 to TRBJ2-3; D unresolved. This specimen was CD4+ T cells sorted from blood, taken at approximately week 45, from a patient treated with tofacitinib. The source is a human donor with alopecia areata. Written as DNA, the CDR3 is TGCGCCAGCAGCCTAGGTCTAGGAAGCACAGATACGCAGTATTTT. This encodes CASSLGLGSTDTQYF.